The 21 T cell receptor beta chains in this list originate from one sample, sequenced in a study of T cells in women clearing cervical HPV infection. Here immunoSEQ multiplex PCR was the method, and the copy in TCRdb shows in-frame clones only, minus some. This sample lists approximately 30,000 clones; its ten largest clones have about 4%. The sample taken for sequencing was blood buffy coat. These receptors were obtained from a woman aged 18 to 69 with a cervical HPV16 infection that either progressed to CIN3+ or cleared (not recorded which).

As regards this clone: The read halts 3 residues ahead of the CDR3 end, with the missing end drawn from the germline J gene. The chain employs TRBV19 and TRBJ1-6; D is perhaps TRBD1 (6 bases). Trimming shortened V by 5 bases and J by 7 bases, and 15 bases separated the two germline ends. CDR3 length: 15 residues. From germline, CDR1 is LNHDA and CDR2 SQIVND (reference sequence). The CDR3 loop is CASSPQGFGNSPLHF. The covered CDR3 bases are TGTGCCAGTAGTCCACAGGGATTCGGGAATTCACCC.

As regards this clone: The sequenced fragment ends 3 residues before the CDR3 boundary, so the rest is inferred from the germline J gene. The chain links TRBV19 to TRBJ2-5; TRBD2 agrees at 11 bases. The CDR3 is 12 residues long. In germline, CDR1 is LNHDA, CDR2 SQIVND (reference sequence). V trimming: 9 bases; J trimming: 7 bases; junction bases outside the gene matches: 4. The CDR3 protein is CASPSGRWTQYF. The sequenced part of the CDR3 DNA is TGTGCCAGCCCTAGCGGGAGGTGGACC.

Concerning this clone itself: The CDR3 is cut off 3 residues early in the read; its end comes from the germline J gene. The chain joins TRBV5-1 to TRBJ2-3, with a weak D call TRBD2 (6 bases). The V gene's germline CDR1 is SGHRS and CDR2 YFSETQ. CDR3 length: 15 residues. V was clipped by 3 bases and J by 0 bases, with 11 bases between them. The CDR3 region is CASSSSATSTDTQYF. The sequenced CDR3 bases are TGCGCCAGCAGCTCTAGCGCAACTAGCACAGATACG.

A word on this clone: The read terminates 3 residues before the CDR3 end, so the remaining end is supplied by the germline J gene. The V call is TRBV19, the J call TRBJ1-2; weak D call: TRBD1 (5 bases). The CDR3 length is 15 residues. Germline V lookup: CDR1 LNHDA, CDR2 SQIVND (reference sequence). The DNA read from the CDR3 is TGTGCCAGTAGTATCTCTAGCGGACACTACAATGAC. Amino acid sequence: CASSISSGHYND. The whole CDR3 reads CASSISSGHYNDYTF.

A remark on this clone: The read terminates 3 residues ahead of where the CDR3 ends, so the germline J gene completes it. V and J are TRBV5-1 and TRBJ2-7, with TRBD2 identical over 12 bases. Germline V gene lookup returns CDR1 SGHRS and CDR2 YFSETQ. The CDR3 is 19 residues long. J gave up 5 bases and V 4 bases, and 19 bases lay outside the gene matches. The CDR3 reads CASSAAFLAGGPPGDEQYF. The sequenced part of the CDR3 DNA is TGCGCCAGCAGCGCGGCCTTCCTAGCGGGAGGGCCACCGGGCGACGAG.

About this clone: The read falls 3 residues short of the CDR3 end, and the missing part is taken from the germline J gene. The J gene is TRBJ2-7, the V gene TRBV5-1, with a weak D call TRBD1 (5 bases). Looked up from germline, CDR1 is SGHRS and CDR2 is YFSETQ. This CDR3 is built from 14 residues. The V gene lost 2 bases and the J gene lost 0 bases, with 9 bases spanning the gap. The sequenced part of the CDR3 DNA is TGCGCCAGCAGCTTTGACAGTTCCTCCTACGAG. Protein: CASSFDSSSYE. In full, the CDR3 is CASSFDSSSYEQYF.

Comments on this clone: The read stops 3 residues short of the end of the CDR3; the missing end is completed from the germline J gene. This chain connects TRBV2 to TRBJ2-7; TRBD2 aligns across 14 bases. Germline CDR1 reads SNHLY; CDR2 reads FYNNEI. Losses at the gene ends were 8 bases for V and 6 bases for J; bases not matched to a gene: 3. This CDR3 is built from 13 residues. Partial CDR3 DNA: TGTGCCAGCGGGGGACTAGCGGGAGTCGAG. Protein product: CASGGLAGVE. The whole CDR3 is CASGGLAGVEQYF.

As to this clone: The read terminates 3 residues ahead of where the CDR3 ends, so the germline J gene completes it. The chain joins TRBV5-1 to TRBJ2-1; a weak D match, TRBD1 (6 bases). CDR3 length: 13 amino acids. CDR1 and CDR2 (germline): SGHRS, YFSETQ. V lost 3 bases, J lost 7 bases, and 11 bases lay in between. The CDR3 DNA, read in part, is TGCGCCAGCAGCTGGTCCGACAGGAATGAG. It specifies CASSWSDRNE. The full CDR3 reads CASSWSDRNEQFF.

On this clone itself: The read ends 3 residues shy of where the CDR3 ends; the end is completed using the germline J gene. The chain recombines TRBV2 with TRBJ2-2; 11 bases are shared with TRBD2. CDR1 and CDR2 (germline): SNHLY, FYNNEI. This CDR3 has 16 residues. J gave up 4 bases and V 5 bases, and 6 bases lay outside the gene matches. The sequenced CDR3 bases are TGTGCCAGCAGTCTAACTAGCGGGAGAGGCACCGGGGAG. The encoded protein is CASSLTSGRGTGE. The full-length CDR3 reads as CASSLTSGRGTGELFF.

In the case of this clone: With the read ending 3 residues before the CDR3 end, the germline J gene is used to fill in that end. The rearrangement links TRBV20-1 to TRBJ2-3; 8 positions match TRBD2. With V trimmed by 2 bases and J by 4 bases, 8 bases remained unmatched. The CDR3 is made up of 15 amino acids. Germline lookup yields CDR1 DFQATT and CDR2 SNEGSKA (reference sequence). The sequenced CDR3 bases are TGCAGTGCTAGACCTGAGCGGGAGCTCGCAGATACG. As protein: CSARPERELADT. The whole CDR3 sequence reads CSARPERELADTQYF.

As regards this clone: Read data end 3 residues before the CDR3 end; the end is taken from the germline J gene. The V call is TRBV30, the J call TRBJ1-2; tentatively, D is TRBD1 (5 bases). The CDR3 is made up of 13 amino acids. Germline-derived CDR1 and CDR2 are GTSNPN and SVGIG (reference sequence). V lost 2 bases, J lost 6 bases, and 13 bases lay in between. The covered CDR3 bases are TGTGCCTGGAGTATTGTGCAGGGCCATGGC. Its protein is CAWSIVQGHG. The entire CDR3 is CAWSIVQGHGYTF.

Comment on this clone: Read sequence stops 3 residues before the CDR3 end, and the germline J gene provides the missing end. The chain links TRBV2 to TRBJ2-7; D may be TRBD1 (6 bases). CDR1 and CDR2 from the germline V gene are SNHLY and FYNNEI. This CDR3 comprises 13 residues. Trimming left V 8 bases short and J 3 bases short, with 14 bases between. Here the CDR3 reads CASWGRFGYEQYF. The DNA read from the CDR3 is TGTGCCAGCTGGGGGCGATTCGGCTACGAG.

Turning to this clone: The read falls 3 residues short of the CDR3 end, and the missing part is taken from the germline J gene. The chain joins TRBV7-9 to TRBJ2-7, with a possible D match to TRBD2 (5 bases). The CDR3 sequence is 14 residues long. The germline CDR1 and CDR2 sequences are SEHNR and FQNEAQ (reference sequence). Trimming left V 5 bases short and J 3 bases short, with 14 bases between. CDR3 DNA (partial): TGTGCCAGCAGCCCGAGGACTTTACGCTACGAG. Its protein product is CASSPRTLRYE. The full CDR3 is CASSPRTLRYEQYF.

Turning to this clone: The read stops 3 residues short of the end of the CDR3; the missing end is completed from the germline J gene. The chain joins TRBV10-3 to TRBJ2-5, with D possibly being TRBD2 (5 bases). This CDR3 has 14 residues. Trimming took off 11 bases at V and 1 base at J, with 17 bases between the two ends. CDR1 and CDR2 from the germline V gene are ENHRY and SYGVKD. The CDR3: CAAGDEEPQETQYF. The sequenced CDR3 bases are TGTGCCGCCGGGGATGAGGAGCCCCAAGAGACC.

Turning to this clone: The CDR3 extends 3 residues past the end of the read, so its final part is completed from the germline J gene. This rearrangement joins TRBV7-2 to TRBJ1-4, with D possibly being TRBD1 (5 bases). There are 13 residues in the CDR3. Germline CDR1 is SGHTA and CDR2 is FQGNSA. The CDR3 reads CASSPGLTVELFF. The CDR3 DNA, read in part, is TGTGCCAGCAGCCCGGGACTGACTGTGGAA.

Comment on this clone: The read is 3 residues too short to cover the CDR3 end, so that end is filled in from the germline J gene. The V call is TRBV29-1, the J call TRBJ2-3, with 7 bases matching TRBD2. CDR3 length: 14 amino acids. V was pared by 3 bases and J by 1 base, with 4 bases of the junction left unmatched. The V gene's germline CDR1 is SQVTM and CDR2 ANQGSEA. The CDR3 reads CSVEVAGGTDTQYF. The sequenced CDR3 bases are TGCAGCGTTGAGGTAGCGGGTGGCACAGATACG.

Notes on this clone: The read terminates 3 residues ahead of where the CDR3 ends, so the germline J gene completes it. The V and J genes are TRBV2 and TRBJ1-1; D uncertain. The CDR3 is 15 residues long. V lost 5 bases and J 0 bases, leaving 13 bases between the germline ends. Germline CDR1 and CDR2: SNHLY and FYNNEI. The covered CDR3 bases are TGTGCCAGCAGTCCCCGGTTACTTATGAACACTGAA. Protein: CASSPRLLMNTE. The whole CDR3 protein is CASSPRLLMNTEAFF.

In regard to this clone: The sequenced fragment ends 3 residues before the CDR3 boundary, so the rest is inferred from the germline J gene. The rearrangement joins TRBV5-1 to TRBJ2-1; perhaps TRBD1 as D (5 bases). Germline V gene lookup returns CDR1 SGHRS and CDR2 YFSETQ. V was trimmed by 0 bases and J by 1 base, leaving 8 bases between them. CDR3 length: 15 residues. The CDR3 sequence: CASSLEGNSYNEQFF. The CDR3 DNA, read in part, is TGCGCCAGCAGCTTGGAGGGGAATTCCTACAATGAG.

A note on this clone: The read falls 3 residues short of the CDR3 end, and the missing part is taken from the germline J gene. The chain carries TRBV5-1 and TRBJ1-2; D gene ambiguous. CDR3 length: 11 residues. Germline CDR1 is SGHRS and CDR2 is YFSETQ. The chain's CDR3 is CASSDSSGYTF. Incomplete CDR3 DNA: TGCGCCAGCAGCGACTCATCAGGC.

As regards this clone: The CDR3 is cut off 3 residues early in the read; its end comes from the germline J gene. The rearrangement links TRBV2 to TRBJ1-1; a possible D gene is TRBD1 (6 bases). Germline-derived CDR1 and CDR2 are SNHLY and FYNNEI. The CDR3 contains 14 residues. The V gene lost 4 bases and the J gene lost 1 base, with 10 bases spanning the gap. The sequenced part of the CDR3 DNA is TGTGCCAGCAGTGGCCGGACAGAGAACACTGAA. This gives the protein CASSGRTENTE. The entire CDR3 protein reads CASSGRTENTEAFF.

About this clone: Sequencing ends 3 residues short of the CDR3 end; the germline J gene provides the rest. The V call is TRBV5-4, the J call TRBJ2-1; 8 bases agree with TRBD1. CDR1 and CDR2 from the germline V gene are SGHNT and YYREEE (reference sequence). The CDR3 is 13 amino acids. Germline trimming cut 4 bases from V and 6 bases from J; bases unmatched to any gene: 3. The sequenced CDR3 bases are TGTGCCAGCAGCCGTACAGGGGGCAATGAG. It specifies CASSRTGGNE. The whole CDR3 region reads CASSRTGGNEQFF.